This TCR beta chain was identified in a study of tumor-infiltrating lymphocytes in primary liver carcinoma. Co-extraction yielded RNA and DNA from 20-30 mg of unsorted bulk tissue. Patients' primary liver carcinoma was surgically resected. Chronic HBV infection, which was untreated, was present in the patients. Researchers generated TCR beta cDNA from approximately 500 ng of total RNA, relying on a constant-region primer. ARM-PCR was slightly modified, and three nested multiplex PCR rounds with it gave rise to the TCR beta libraries. The study ran its first two PCR rounds for 9 to 10 cycles each, using TRBV1-TRBV30 forward primers and a C-beta reverse primer. TCRdb recomputed calls from the multiplex PCR reads with MiXCR, one row per CDR3 protein. The sample consists of under 150,000 distinct CDR3 sequences, roughly 75% of them appearing once. The CDR3 is 16 residues long. The V segment lost 0 bases and the J segment 9 bases; nucleotides outside the gene matches: 6. The germline gives CDR1 MGHRA, CDR2 YSYEKL.

Points on this clonotype: As yet, its antigen is unknown.

Points from the study as a whole: Lower overlap was observed for tumor-adjacent and tumor-blood pairs relative to tumor region pairs.

V and J are TRBV4-1 and TRBJ1-6; the match to TRBD1 covers 9 bases. The sequence was obtained from a woman aged 55-70 years with primary liver carcinoma and hepatitis B virus infection. What was sequenced was tumor-adjacent normal liver tissue. The CDR3 region is CASSQDRDRATSPLHF. For the CDR3, the DNA is TGCGCCAGCAGCCAAGACAGGGACAGGGCAACTTCACCCCTCCACTTT.